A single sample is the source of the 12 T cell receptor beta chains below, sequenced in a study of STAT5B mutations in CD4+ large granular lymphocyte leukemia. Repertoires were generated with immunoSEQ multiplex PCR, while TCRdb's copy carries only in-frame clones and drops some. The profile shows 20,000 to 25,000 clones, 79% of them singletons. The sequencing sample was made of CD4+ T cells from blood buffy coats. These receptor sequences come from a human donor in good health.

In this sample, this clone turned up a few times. The CDR3 here is CASSIGTGEQFF. The CDR3 DNA reads as TGTGCCAGTAGTATTGGGACAGGCGAACAGTTCTTC. The genes are TRBV19 and TRBJ2-1; 8 bases fit TRBD1. With 3 bases clipped from V and 13 bases from J, the junction kept 5 bases outside the gene matches. In germline, CDR1 is LNHDA, CDR2 SQIVND (reference sequence). The CDR3 length is 12 residues.

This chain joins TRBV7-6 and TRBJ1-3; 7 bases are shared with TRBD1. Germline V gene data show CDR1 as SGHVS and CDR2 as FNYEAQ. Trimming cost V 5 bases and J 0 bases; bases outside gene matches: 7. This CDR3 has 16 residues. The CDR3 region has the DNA TGTGCCAGCAGCCTACAGGGGCGACGCTCTGGAAACACCATATATTTT. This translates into CASSLQGRRSGNTIYF.

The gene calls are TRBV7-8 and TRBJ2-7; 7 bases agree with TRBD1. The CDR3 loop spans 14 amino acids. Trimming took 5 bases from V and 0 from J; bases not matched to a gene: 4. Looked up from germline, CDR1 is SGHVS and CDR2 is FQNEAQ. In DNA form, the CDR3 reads TGTGCCAGCAGCGAGGGACAGAACTCCTACGAGCAGTACTTC. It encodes CASSEGQNSYEQYF.

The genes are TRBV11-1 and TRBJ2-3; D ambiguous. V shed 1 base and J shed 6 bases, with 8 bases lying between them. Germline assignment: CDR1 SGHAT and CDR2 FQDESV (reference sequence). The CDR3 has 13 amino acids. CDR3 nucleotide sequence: TGTGCCAGCAGCTTAGGCGTCAGGGATACGCAGTATTTT. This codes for CASSLGVRDTQYF.

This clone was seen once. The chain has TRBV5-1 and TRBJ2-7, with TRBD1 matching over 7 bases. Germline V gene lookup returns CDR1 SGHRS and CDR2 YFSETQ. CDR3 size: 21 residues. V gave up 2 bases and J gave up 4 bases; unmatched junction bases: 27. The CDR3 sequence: CASSFLGTAGRHNPDDYEQYF. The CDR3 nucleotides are TGCGCCAGCAGCTTCCTAGGGACAGCCGGACGACATAATCCTGACGATTACGAGCAGTACTTC.

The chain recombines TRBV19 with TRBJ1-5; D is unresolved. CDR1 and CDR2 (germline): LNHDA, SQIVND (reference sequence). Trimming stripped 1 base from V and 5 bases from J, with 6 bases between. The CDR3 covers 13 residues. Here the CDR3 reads CASSIGWDQPQHF. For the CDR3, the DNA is TGTGCCAGTAGTATAGGGTGGGATCAGCCCCAGCATTTT.

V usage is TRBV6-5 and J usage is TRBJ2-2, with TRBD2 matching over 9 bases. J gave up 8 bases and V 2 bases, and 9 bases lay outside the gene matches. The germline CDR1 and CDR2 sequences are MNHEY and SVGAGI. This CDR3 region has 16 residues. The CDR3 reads CASSYLAGNTAGELFF. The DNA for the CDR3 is TGTGCCAGCAGTTACCTAGCGGGGAACACCGCGGGGGAGCTGTTTTTT.

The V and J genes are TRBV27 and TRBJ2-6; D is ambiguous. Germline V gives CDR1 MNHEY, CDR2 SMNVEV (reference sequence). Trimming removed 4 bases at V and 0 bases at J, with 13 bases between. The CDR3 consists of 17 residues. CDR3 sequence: CASSSLSFYSGANVLTF. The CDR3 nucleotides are TGTGCCAGCAGTTCATTGAGCTTTTACTCTGGGGCCAACGTCCTGACTTTC.

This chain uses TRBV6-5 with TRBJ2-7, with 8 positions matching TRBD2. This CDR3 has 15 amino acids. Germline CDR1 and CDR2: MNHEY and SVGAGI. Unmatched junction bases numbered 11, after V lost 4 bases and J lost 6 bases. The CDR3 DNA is TGTGCCAGCAGTTTGTCGTTAGCGGGACCCCTCGAGCAGTACTTC. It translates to CASSLSLAGPLEQYF.

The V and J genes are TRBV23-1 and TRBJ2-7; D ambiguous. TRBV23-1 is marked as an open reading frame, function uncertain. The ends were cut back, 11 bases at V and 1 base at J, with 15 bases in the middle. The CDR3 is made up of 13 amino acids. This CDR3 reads CAQTRRLSYEQYF. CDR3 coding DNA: TGCGCCCAGACCAGGCGGCTATCCTACGAGCAGTACTTC.

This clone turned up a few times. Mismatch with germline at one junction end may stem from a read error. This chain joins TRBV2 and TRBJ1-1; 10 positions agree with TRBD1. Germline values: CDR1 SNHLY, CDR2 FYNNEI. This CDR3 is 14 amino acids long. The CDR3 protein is CASREGTGATEAFF. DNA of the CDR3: TGTGCCAGCAGGGAAGGGACAGGGGCCACTGAAGCTTTCTTT.

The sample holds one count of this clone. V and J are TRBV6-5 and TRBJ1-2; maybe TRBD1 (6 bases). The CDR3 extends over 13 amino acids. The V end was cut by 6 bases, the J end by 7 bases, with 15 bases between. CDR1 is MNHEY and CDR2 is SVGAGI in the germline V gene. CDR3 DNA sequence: TGTGCCAGCAGACAAACAGGGACTGCTGGCTACACCTTC. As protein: CASRQTGTAGYTF.